One and the same sample provided the 13 T cell receptor beta chains below, sequenced in a study of cytomegalovirus exposure and HLA in healthy donors. Both 60 Vbeta primers and 13 Jbeta primers went into the PCR. Method: immunoSEQ multiplex PCR; TCRdb's copy keeps in-frame clones and lacks some. The profile shows roughly 140,000 clones, 70% to 85% of them singletons. Material for sequencing was PBMCs. All receptors come from a male donor in good health and CMV-seronegative.

The chain uses TRBV12-5 and TRBJ1-1; 9 nucleotides match TRBD1. Trimming took 1 base from V and 13 from J; bases not matched to a gene: 7. Germline V CDR1 and CDR2: LGHNT, FRNRAP. The CDR3 consists of 13 residues. CDR3 loop: CASGLEGQGRGFF. CDR3 bases: TGTGCTAGTGGTTTGGAGGGACAGGGTCGGGGTTTCTTT. The full variable domain, with the rest looked up from reference TRBV12-5 and TRBJ1-1, is DARVTQTPRHKVTEMGQEVTMRCQPILGHNTVFWYRQTMMQGLELLAYFRNRAPLDDSGMPKDRFSAEMPDATLATLKIQPSEPRDSAVYFCASGLEGQGRGFFGQGTRLTVV.

This sequence joins TRBV6-5 and TRBJ1-4, with D possibly TRBD1 on 6 matching bases. Germline V gene lookup returns CDR1 MNHEY and CDR2 SVGAGI. V lost 3 bases and J lost 5, with 10 bases in between. The CDR3 extends over 14 amino acids. This CDR3 reads CASSYGTRNEKLFF. CDR3 bases: TGTGCCAGCAGTTATGGGACACGAAATGAAAAACTGTTTTTT.

This sequence joins TRBV18 and TRBJ2-7, with D unclear. V shed 5 bases and J shed 3 bases, with 14 bases lying between them. The CDR3 has 14 residues. Germline assignment: CDR1 KGHSH and CDR2 LQKENI. Here the CDR3 reads CASSSNEAVYEQYF. CDR3 coding DNA: TGTGCCAGCTCATCCAATGAGGCGGTCTACGAGCAGTACTTC.

The V call is TRBV13, the J call TRBJ2-7, with 7 nucleotides matching TRBD2. The V gene's germline CDR1 is PRHDT and CDR2 FYEKMQ (reference sequence). V lost 5 bases, J lost 4 bases, and 8 bases stayed unmatched. CDR3 length: 14 amino acids. This CDR3 reads CASSAASGGYEQYF. CDR3 nucleotides: TGTGCCAGCAGCGCCGCTAGCGGAGGTTACGAGCAGTACTTC.

The chain is built from TRBV27 and TRBJ2-1; D is perhaps TRBD2 (6 bases). This CDR3 contains 16 residues. Trimming took 4 bases from V and 0 from J, leaving 13 bases between them. CDR1 MNHEY and CDR2 SMNVEV come from the germline V gene (reference sequence). The CDR3 here is CASSSFSGDSYNEQFF. The CDR3 nucleotides are TGTGCCAGCAGTTCATTTAGCGGAGACTCCTACAATGAGCAGTTCTTC.

The chain couples TRBV18 to TRBJ1-5; no clear D gene. Between the trimmed V and J ends, which lost 3 bases and 5 bases, there was a span of 17 bases. The V gene's germline CDR1 is KGHSH and CDR2 LQKENI. This CDR3 is built from 16 residues. The CDR3 region is CASSPSTFSVHQPQHF. Here the CDR3 DNA reads TGTGCCAGCTCACCGTCGACTTTTTCGGTCCATCAGCCCCAGCATTTT. Complete variable domain (other parts from reference TRBV18 and TRBJ1-5): NAGVMQNPRHLVRRRGQEARLRCSPMKGHSHVYWYRQLPEEGLKFMVYLQKENIIDESGMPKERFSAEFPKEGPSILRIQQVVRGDSAAYFCASSPSTFSVHQPQHFGDGTRLSIL.

The chain joins TRBV19 to TRBJ1-2, with D hard to call. The CDR3 is 10 amino acids. Germline CDR1 reads LNHDA; CDR2 reads SQIVND (reference sequence). The ends were cut back, 6 bases at V and 8 bases at J, with 7 bases in the middle. This CDR3 is CASRGSGYTF. CDR3 in DNA: TGTGCCAGTAGGGGCAGCGGCTACACCTTC.

This chain joins TRBV9 and TRBJ2-7, with 12 positions matching TRBD2. Trimming cost V 4 bases and J 0 bases; bases outside gene matches: 2. The CDR3 runs 15 residues. The germline V gene has CDR1 SGDLS and CDR2 YYNGEE. CDR3 nucleotides: TGTGCCAGCAGCTTGGGACTAGCGGGCTCCTACGAGCAGTACTTC. The encoded protein is CASSLGLAGSYEQYF.

The genes are TRBV4-1 and TRBJ1-3; 9 bases fit TRBD1. This CDR3 is 17 amino acids long. V was clipped by 0 bases and J by 0 bases; unmatched bases: 3. Germline CDR1 reads MGHRA; CDR2 reads YSYEKL. The CDR3 DNA follows: TGCGCCAGCAGCCAAGAATCGACAGGGGGCTCTGGAAACACCATATATTTT. It translates to CASSQESTGGSGNTIYF.

The J gene is TRBJ1-5, the V gene TRBV7-9; 10 bases match TRBD1. The V and J ends lost 4 bases and 6 bases, in that order; junction bases with no gene match: 3. Per germline, CDR1 SEHNR and CDR2 FQNEAQ (reference sequence). CDR3 length: 14 amino acids. The CDR3 reads CASSSGTGVQPQHF. CDR3 nucleotides: TGTGCCAGCAGCTCCGGGACAGGGGTTCAGCCCCAGCATTTT.

This clone is a singleton in its sample. V gene TRBV6-4 combines with J gene TRBJ2-3, with TRBD2 matching 9 bases. The V segment lost 6 bases and the J segment 0 bases; nucleotides outside the gene matches: 4. Germline CDR1 and CDR2: MRHNA and SNTAGT. The CDR3 totals 15 residues. The CDR3 spells CASSATSGSTDTQYF. The CDR3 DNA follows: TGTGCCAGCAGCGCGACTAGCGGTAGCACAGATACGCAGTATTTT.

This clone was recorded only once. The chain joins TRBV5-5 to TRBJ1-4, with D unresolved. This CDR3 is 14 amino acids long. The germline V gene encodes CDR1 SGHKS and CDR2 YYEKEE (reference sequence). Trimming shortened V by 3 bases and J by 7 bases, and 13 bases separated the two germline ends. CDR3 region: CASSWEQELEKLFF. DNA for the CDR3: TGTGCCAGCAGCTGGGAGCAGGAGCTTGAAAAACTGTTTTTT.

Written as DNA, the CDR3 is TGTGCCAGCAGCGGTAGGGGGGGATTGACCACCAATGAGCAGTTCTTC. The encoded protein is CASSGRGGLTTNEQFF. The V and J genes are TRBV9 and TRBJ2-1, with a weak D call TRBD2 (7 bases). Germline assignment: CDR1 SGDLS and CDR2 YYNGEE. V lost 3 bases, J lost 6 bases, and 19 bases lay in between. The CDR3 length is 16 residues.